This T cell receptor (beta chain) originates from a study of T-cell reconstitution after alpha-beta-depleted transplantation in children (dated by TCRdb to 2016 to 2018). The study in broad terms: T-cell immune reconstitution after TCRalphabeta/CD19-depleted allogeneic hematopoietic cell transplantation in children was quantitatively tracked in the study by means of TCR repertoire profiling.

Comment on this clonotype: Which antigen it targets is not known. Base qualities are not provided; no much larger clone lies one nucleotide away.

The library was generated by PCR. Sequencing took place on an Illumina HiSeq 2500. TCR library preparation used molecular barcoding, with unique molecular identifiers applied to normalize quantification of the TCRbeta repertoire. TCRdb reran the public reads through fastp at Q25 and MiXCR, keeping productive beta chains. Rows with a matching CDR3 protein are joined into one entry that keeps the most common DNA and genes. Within this sample are some 640,000 distinct CDR3 sequences, with 16% of them counted one time only. The ten most abundant clones make up 1.1% of the sample. The input for sequencing was PBMCs from the stem cell graft donor, taken from the stem cell graft. The source of this sequence is a human donor who donated a stem cell graft to a child with acute myeloid leukemia.

In nucleotides, the sequence is TGTGCCAGCAGCCAATCTGGCGGGAACACAGATACGCAGTATTTT. The resulting protein is CASSQSGGNTDTQYF. This chain joins TRBV7-2 to TRBJ2-3; TRBD2 could be the D gene, as 6 bases match. V is cut by 5 bases and J by 2 bases, and the space between the germline ends is 14 bases. The CDR3 has 15 amino acids, counting the end cysteine and phenylalanine. The read is trimmed to its CDR3 DNA, 45 bases read in frame from base 1. CDR1 SGHTA and CDR2 FQGNSA were looked up in the germline V gene.